This entry is about one T cell receptor (beta chain). The sample holds many counts of this clonotype. No antigen is known for it. Base quality data are lacking; no much larger clone is found one base away. Preparation of the library involved multiplex PCR. The sequencer listed for this sample is Illumina HiSeq 4000. CDR3 regions were amplified by Arm-PCR with iRepertoire HTBI primers to construct TCR beta libraries. Gel purification was performed on PCR products prior to sequencing. Per the authors' processing: A total of some 60 TRBV and 14 TRBJ segments were identified across samples and were used for gene usage analysis of CDR3 amino acid clonotypes. Filtered high-quality paired reads were merged into contigs using COPE and FqMerger. BLAST was used to align contigs to IMGT TRBV, TRBD and TRBJ reference genes, with CDR3 defined following IMGT. Clonotypes above 0.1% frequency were classified as highly expanded clones. Repertoire diversity was measured by Shannon entropy, and V-J evenness by the Gini coefficient. A clonotype was considered public if more than one individual shared it. The public sequencing data were trimmed at Q25 with fastp and processed into clonotypes with MiXCR by TCRdb, which kept only in-frame beta chains. Each CDR3 protein appears once, grouped with its most common genes and DNA. These V and J calls derive from TCRdb rather than the authors' analysis. The sample data list approximately 500,000 distinct CDR3 sequences, and approximately 21% of these were observed just once. The ten largest account for roughly 7.7% of the sample.

Taken with the paper, the label for time point translates to: persistent/refractory GD, antithyroid drugs over 5 years with positive TRAb. RNA was extracted from PBMCs in TRIzol for both TCR sequencing and RNA sequencing. Graves' disease was diagnosed according to American Thyroid Association guidelines. Recruitment of patients was carried out at an endocrinology department in Xi'an, China. Each patient gave approximately 8.8 milliliters of peripheral blood, collected in an EDTA anticoagulant tube. Ficoll Paque Plus density gradient separation was used to isolate PBMCs, and no further T cell sorting was performed. RNA quality was checked with an Agilent 2100 Bioanalyzer and agarose gel, and concentration with a NanoDrop 2000. Trimming takes 2 bases from V and 1 base from J, and the germline ends sit 8 bases apart. The CDR3 numbers 14 residues from cysteine through phenylalanine. The read is trimmed to its CDR3 DNA, 42 bases read in frame from base 1. CDR1 and CDR2 are read off the germline V gene (reference sequence) as SEHNR and FQNEAQ.

This specimen comes from a study of regulatory T cells in long-lasting Graves disease (dated by TCRdb to about 2021). Looking at the study overall: Persistent Graves' disease was defined as persistently positive TSH receptor autoantibodies together with antithyroid drug treatment for over 5 years. TCR sequencing covered roughly 13 persistent and 20 or so newly diagnosed Graves' disease patients, some 35 samples in total. The study was conducted in China and was registered as a clinical trial. Antithyroid drugs had been taken for about 9.7 years on average by persistent Graves' disease patients in the clinical cohort. Persistent Graves' disease patients were compared with newly diagnosed Graves' disease patients by peripheral blood TCR sequencing and RNA sequencing.

Findings and caveats that apply to the study as a whole: Because the primary lesion, thyroid tissue, could not be accessed, the study looked at peripheral blood alone. TRBV28, TRBJ1-2 and TRBJ2-5 were preferentially used in persistent disease, while TRBV20-1 and TRBJ2-1 were favored in newly diagnosed disease. Patients with persistent disease shared more public clonotypes (over 2,500) than newly diagnosed patients did (approximately 1,000). Only the TCR beta chain was sequenced and analyzed. Compared with newly diagnosed patients, patients with persistent Graves' disease had lower TCR Shannon entropy and fewer highly expanded clones, which suggests clonal expansion. The small sample size was acknowledged by the authors as a limitation that may reduce accuracy.

This clonotype originated in a female donor with Graves disease. The source material was peripheral blood mononuclear cells (PBMCs), sampled when the disease was refractory, from a patient treated with antithyroid drugs. The receptor chain draws on TRBV7-9 and TRBJ2-5, with a tentative D gene TRBD1 over 5 matching bases. The DNA reads TGTGCCAGCAGCTTACAAGACAGCCAAGAGACCCAGTACTTC. It is translated as CASSLQDSQETQYF.